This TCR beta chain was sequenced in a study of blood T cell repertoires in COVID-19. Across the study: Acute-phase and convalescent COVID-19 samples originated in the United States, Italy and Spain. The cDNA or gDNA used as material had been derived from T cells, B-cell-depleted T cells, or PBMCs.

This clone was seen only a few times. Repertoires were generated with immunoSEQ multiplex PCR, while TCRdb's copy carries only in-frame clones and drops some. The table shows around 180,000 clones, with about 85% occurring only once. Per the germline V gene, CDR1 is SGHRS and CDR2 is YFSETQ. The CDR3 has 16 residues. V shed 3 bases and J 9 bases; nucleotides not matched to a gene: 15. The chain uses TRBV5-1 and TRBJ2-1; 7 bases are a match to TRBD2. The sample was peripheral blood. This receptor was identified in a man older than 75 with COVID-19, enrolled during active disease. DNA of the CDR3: TGCGCCAGCAGCTCCCTAGGCGGGGGTCCGATTAGTGAGCAGTTCTTC. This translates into CASSSLGGGPISEQFF.